These 7 T cell receptor beta chains were all obtained from the same sample, sequenced in a study of T cell responses to AZD1222 COVID-19 vaccine. Produced via immunoSEQ multiplex PCR; TCRdb's table is partial and in-frame only. The sample carries 110,000 to 150,000 clones, nearly 95% recorded once. The material was peripheral blood, obtained on day 0 of AZD1222 vaccination. Receptors originate from an adult in good health.

This chain links TRBV5-1 with TRBJ1-2; the D is unclear. Between the trimmed V and J ends, which lost 6 bases and 2 bases, there was a span of 14 bases. The germline gives CDR1 SGHRS, CDR2 YFSETQ. There are 14 residues in the CDR3. This CDR3 reads CASNLGVANYGYTF. The CDR3 DNA reads as TGCGCCAGCAATCTCGGCGTAGCAAACTATGGCTACACCTTC.

This chain joins TRBV10-3 and TRBJ1-4, with TRBD1 matching over 7 bases. V was pared by 5 bases and J by 0 bases, with 6 bases of the junction left unmatched. This CDR3 is built from 16 residues. The germline CDR1 and CDR2 sequences are ENHRY and SYGVKD. CDR3 in DNA: TGTGCCATCAGTCGGGACAGTCCCGCAACTAATGAAAAACTGTTTTTT. Protein product: CAISRDSPATNEKLFF.

This clone was recorded only once. V gene TRBV6-2 or TRBV6-3 combines with J gene TRBJ1-1; TRBD1 might be the D (5 bases). The ends were cut back, 4 bases at V and 4 bases at J, with 10 bases in the middle. The germline V gene encodes CDR1 MNHEY and CDR2 SVGEGT. CDR3 length equals 13 residues. CDR3 in amino acids: CASSLLGVTEAFF. The CDR3 nucleotides read TGTGCCAGCAGTTTATTGGGGGTCACTGAAGCTTTCTTT.

The V call is TRBV5-1, the J call TRBJ2-1; TRBD2 matches 10 bases. Germline CDR1 and CDR2: SGHRS and YFSETQ. The CDR3 length is 15 residues. V dropped 0 bases and J dropped 6; count of bases not matched to a gene: 3. The CDR3 is CASSLALAGGNEQFF. Written as DNA, the CDR3 is TGCGCCAGCAGCTTGGCGTTAGCGGGAGGCAATGAGCAGTTCTTC.

This chain links TRBV2 with TRBJ2-7; possibly TRBD1 or TRBD2 for D (5 bases each). V was trimmed by 2 bases and J by 0 bases, leaving 11 bases between them. This CDR3 region has 15 residues. Looked up from germline, CDR1 is SNHLY and CDR2 is FYNNEI. CDR3 DNA: TGTGCCAGCAGTGAAACTTGGGACCTCTCCTACGAGCAGTACTTC. Its translation: CASSETWDLSYEQYF.

V usage is TRBV2 and J usage is TRBJ2-1; 7 bases map to TRBD2. After removal of 7 bases from V and 6 bases from J, the junction contained 6 bases not matched to a gene. CDR1 is SNHLY, CDR2 FYNNEI, per germline. The CDR3 is 13 amino acids. The CDR3 reads CASKAGVLNEQFF. The CDR3 bases are TGTGCCAGCAAGGCGGGAGTCCTCAATGAGCAGTTCTTC.

The J gene is TRBJ2-7, the V gene TRBV5-4; maybe TRBD2 (6 bases). Between the trimmed V and J ends, which lost 0 bases and 2 bases, there was a span of 9 bases. Germline V gene data show CDR1 as SGHNT and CDR2 as YYREEE (reference sequence). The CDR3 runs to 14 residues. In DNA, the CDR3 is TGTGCCAGCAGCTTGGGAGGGGAGGCCTACGAGCAGTACTTC. It encodes CASSLGGEAYEQYF.